The sequence of this T cell receptor beta chain was determined in a study of T cell changes during pregnancy in multiple sclerosis (dated by TCRdb to between 2018 and 2021). About the full investigation: The study examined how the T cell repertoire changed over the course of pregnancy in women with multiple sclerosis.

In regard to this clone: Its antigen is still unknown. Base qualities were left out, and no much larger clone turns up one base away.

Library preparation was by the immunoSEQ multiplex PCR assay. Not all clones reach the TCRdb copy of this immuneACCESS table, which keeps in-frame sequences only. Checked studies attribute under half of the gap to unresolved V genes and leave the rest unexplained. A total of tens of thousands of clones appear in this sample, roughly 94% of them only once. The ten most abundant clones make up approximately 0.8% of the sample. The CDR3 runs 16 amino acids, cysteine and phenylalanine included. Solely the CDR3 DNA is kept, with 48 bases framed from the first base. V and J are truncated by 3 bases and 1 base respectively, leaving an intervening sequence of 12 bases. From the germline V gene, CDR1 is SGHTA and CDR2 is FQGNSA.

The sample in question was peripheral blood, obtained in the third trimester of pregnancy. This receptor was obtained from a female donor with multiple sclerosis, enrolled in a pregnancy study. The sequence joins TRBV7-2 to TRBJ2-2; perhaps TRBD2 is the D gene, with 5 bases matching. The DNA reads TGTGCCAGCAGCTTCTCTAGGACTGTGAACACCGGGGAGCTGTTTTTT. Translated, it gives CASSFSRTVNTGELFF. With the portions outside the CDR3 filled from the reference TRBV7-2 and TRBJ2-2 genes, the complete variable region becomes GAGVSQSPSNKVTEKGKDVELRCDPISGHTALYWYRQSLGQGLEFLIYFQGNSAPDKSGLPSDRFSAERTGGSVSTLTIQRTQQEDSAVYLCASSFSRTVNTGELFFGEGSRLTVL.